A single sample is the source of the 26 T cell receptor beta chains below, sequenced in a study of cytomegalovirus exposure and HLA in healthy donors. The repertoire was sequenced with immunoSEQ multiplex PCR; TCRdb's copy has only in-frame clones and lacks some. The table shows roughly 150,000 clones, with 80% to 90% occurring only once. Sequenced material: PBMCs. These receptors came from a woman in her twenties or thirties in good health and CMV-seronegative.

V gene TRBV2 combines with J gene TRBJ2-6; 7 nucleotides align to TRBD2. The CDR3 runs to 13 residues. CDR1 SNHLY and CDR2 FYNNEI come from the germline V gene. Trimming removed 9 bases from V and 1 base from J; junction bases left unmatched: 0. Here the CDR3 reads CARGGSGANVLTF. The DNA for the CDR3 is TGTGCCAGGGGAGGGTCTGGGGCCAACGTCCTGACTTTC.

This chain links TRBV28 with TRBJ2-1; 16 bases are a match to TRBD2. The V gene's germline CDR1 is MDHEN and CDR2 SYDVKM. The CDR3 is 20 residues long. The V segment lost 2 bases and the J segment 2 bases; nucleotides outside the gene matches: 9. Written as DNA, the CDR3 is TGTGCCAGCAGTTTAATGTCCGGGACTAGCGGGAGGGTCCCCTACAATGAGCAGTTCTTC. This gives the protein CASSLMSGTSGRVPYNEQFF.

The chain is built from TRBV5-1 and TRBJ1-3; D not certain. The CDR3 spans 15 residues. Germline lookup yields CDR1 SGHRS and CDR2 YFSETQ. Trimming removed 5 bases at V and 0 bases at J, with 12 bases between. The CDR3 nucleotides are TGCGCCAGCAGTCGAGAGGGAAGCTCTGGAAACACCATATATTTT. Its translation is CASSREGSSGNTIYF.

The chain carries TRBV9 and TRBJ2-1; D is perhaps TRBD2 (7 bases). This CDR3 contains 19 residues. Deletions cut 1 base from V and 9 bases from J, with 29 bases between. Germline V lookup: CDR1 SGDLS, CDR2 YYNGEE. CDR3 region: CASSVSRIVGGGLGAEQFF. For the CDR3, the DNA is TGTGCCAGCAGCGTATCGCGGATTGTCGGCGGGGGCCTTGGGGCTGAGCAGTTCTTC.

This clone was found a few times. V gene TRBV10-3 combines with J gene TRBJ1-2; 7 nucleotides match TRBD1. Germline trimming cut 0 bases from V and 3 bases from J; bases unmatched to any gene: 4. Germline-derived CDR1 and CDR2 are ENHRY and SYGVKD. This CDR3 has 15 amino acids. The CDR3 coding sequence is TGTGCCATCAGTGAGTCGATAGGGGGCGACTATGGCTACACCTTC. Its protein is CAISESIGGDYGYTF.

This clone appeared once. The chain links TRBV7-2 to TRBJ2-7; TRBD1 is a possible D gene (5 bases). V was cut by 1 base and J by 0 bases, with 10 bases left in between. The CDR3 extends over 15 amino acids. Germline V CDR1 and CDR2: SGHTA, FQGNSA. In nucleotides, the CDR3 is TGTGCCAGCAGCTTAGGGGCAGGGTTCTCCTACGAGCAGTACTTC. This gives the protein CASSLGAGFSYEQYF. The entire variable domain, with the rest obtained from reference TRBV7-2 and TRBJ2-7, is as follows: GAGVSQSPSNKVTEKGKDVELRCDPISGHTALYWYRQSLGQGLEFLIYFQGNSAPDKSGLPSDRFSAERTGGSVSTLTIQRTQQEDSAVYLCASSLGAGFSYEQYFGPGTRLTVT.

CDR3 in DNA: TGTGCCTGGAGAGAGGTGAGGGCCGAGCAGTTCTTC. It codes for CAWREVRAEQFF. The chain couples TRBV30 to TRBJ2-1, with D tentatively TRBD2 (5 bases). CDR3 length: 12 amino acids. V shed 3 bases and J shed 10 bases, with 13 bases lying between them. Germline CDR1 is GTSNPN and CDR2 is SVGIG (reference sequence).

The gene calls are TRBV19 and TRBJ1-4; the D is unclear. Germline V gives CDR1 LNHDA, CDR2 SQIVND (reference sequence). Trimming pared 6 bases from V and 5 bases from J, leaving 13 bases between. The length of the CDR3 is 14 residues. Written as DNA, the CDR3 is TGTGCCAGTAGCCTCGGGCAGCCAAATGAAAAACTGTTTTTT. Translating gives CASSLGQPNEKLFF.

This clone occurred a few times. V usage is TRBV4-2 and J usage is TRBJ2-6, with no clear D. This CDR3 comprises 17 residues. Deletions cut 0 bases from V and 0 bases from J, with 9 bases between. Germline lookup yields CDR1 LGHNA and CDR2 YNFKEQ. This CDR3 reads CASSQDLANSGANVLTF. The CDR3, as DNA: TGTGCCAGCAGCCAAGATCTGGCTAACTCTGGGGCCAACGTCCTGACTTTC.

The gene calls are TRBV5-1 and TRBJ2-2; 8 bases are shared with TRBD2. The CDR3 runs to 16 residues. J lost 2 bases, V lost 2 bases, and 5 bases had no gene match. Per germline, CDR1 SGHRS and CDR2 YFSETQ. The CDR3 loop reads CASSLFAGGNTGELFF. For the CDR3, the DNA is TGCGCCAGCAGCTTATTCGCGGGGGGCAACACCGGGGAGCTGTTTTTT.

CDR3 in amino acids: CASSLVPGQGDNQPQHF. CDR3 coding DNA: TGTGCCAGCAGCTTGGTCCCGGGACAGGGCGACAATCAGCCCCAGCATTTT. This chain connects TRBV7-2 to TRBJ1-5; 9 bases map to TRBD1. Trimming at V came to 3 bases and at J to 3 bases, leaving 9 bases not matched to a gene. Germline lookup yields CDR1 SGHTA and CDR2 FQGNSA. The CDR3 contains 17 residues. The full variable domain, with the rest looked up from reference TRBV7-2 and TRBJ1-5, is GAGVSQSPSNKVTEKGKDVELRCDPISGHTALYWYRQSLGQGLEFLIYFQGNSAPDKSGLPSDRFSAERTGGSVSTLTIQRTQQEDSAVYLCASSLVPGQGDNQPQHFGDGTRLSIL.

The chain combines TRBV4-1 with TRBJ2-1; 10 nucleotides agree with TRBD2. The CDR3 has 16 amino acids. Per germline, CDR1 MGHRA and CDR2 YSYEKL. V was clipped by 0 bases and J by 8 bases; unmatched bases: 7. The CDR3 DNA sequence: TGCGCCAGCAGCCAAGAGTCCCTAGCGGGGGCCTATGAGCAGTTCTTC. Its translation is CASSQESLAGAYEQFF.

This clone occurred once. V and J are TRBV5-1 and TRBJ2-1, with unresolved D. Deletions cut 0 bases from V and 8 bases from J, with 15 bases between. Germline V CDR1 and CDR2: SGHRS, YFSETQ. The CDR3 has 15 residues. Written as DNA, the CDR3 is TGCGCCAGCAGCTTGGATCGACCGGAGATTGATGAGCAGTTCTTC. Its translation: CASSLDRPEIDEQFF.

The chain couples TRBV6-5 to TRBJ1-1; 9 bases fit TRBD1. Germline assignment: CDR1 MNHEY and CDR2 SVGAGI. The J segment lost 5 bases and the V segment lost 5 bases, leaving 6 bases of the junction unmatched. The CDR3 loop spans 14 amino acids. The CDR3 bases are TGTGCCAGCAGTCCCCGGACAGGGGTTACTGAAGCTTTCTTT. It yields the protein CASSPRTGVTEAFF.

In this sample, this clone turned up a few times. The gene calls are TRBV4-1 and TRBJ2-7, with TRBD2 as a possible D gene (5 bases). V dropped 0 bases and J dropped 0 bases, with 9 bases sitting between them. This CDR3 region has 15 residues. Germline V gene data show CDR1 as MGHRA and CDR2 as YSYEKL. Here the CDR3 DNA reads TGCGCCAGCAGCCAAGATAGGACTCACTCCTACGAGCAGTACTTC. This codes for CASSQDRTHSYEQYF.

The genes are TRBV9 and TRBJ1-1; D is perhaps TRBD1 (6 bases). Per the germline V gene, CDR1 is SGDLS and CDR2 is YYNGEE. V was pared by 4 bases and J by 7 bases, with 11 bases between. The CDR3 is made up of 12 amino acids. The CDR3 is CASSPGTNEAFF. CDR3 nucleotides: TGTGCCAGCAGCCCAGGGACAAATGAAGCTTTCTTT.

The genes are TRBV4-1 and TRBJ2-7, with TRBD1 as a possible D gene (5 bases). V lost 1 base and J lost 4, with 14 bases in between. The V gene's germline CDR1 is MGHRA and CDR2 YSYEKL. This CDR3 region has 15 residues. CDR3 amino acids: CASSQAQGRNYEQYF. CDR3 DNA: TGCGCCAGCAGCCAAGCTCAGGGTCGAAATTACGAGCAGTACTTC.

The chain employs TRBV6-5 and TRBJ1-1, with D possibly being TRBD1 (5 bases). V dropped 2 bases and J dropped 5 bases, with 9 bases sitting between them. Germline values: CDR1 MNHEY, CDR2 SVGAGI. The CDR3 is 13 residues long. The DNA for the CDR3 is TGTGCCAGCAGTTACGGGGCCAGAACTGAAGCTTTCTTT. This sequence encodes CASSYGARTEAFF.

This sequence joins TRBV30 and TRBJ2-5, with 10 nucleotides matching TRBD2. The junction had 8 bases not matched to a gene; V was cut back by 2 bases and J by 5 bases. CDR1 is GTSNPN and CDR2 is SVGIG in the germline V gene (reference sequence). The CDR3 consists of 15 residues. In DNA form, the CDR3 reads TGTGCCTGGAGTCAAGCGGGAGGGCCGAGGGAGACCCAGTACTTC. Its protein product is CAWSQAGGPRETQYF.

The chain uses TRBV6-5 and TRBJ2-7, with D maybe TRBD2 (5 bases). Germline CDR1 MNHEY, CDR2 SVGAGI. V was trimmed by 5 bases and J by 5 bases, leaving 10 bases between them. This CDR3 is 12 amino acids long. CDR3 sequence reads: CASSPDGNEQYF. CDR3 sequence (DNA): TGTGCCAGCAGTCCGGACGGGAACGAGCAGTACTTC.

The chain employs TRBV29-1 and TRBJ1-4, with a tentative D call TRBD1 (5 bases). Between the trimmed V and J ends, which lost 0 bases and 5 bases, there was a span of 13 bases. This CDR3 comprises 15 residues. The germline V gene has CDR1 SQVTM and CDR2 ANQGSEA. The CDR3 protein is CSVEDGRGSNEKLFF. Here the CDR3 DNA reads TGCAGCGTTGAAGACGGCCGGGGCAGCAATGAAAAACTGTTTTTT.

This clone occurred a few times. The V and J genes are TRBV18 and TRBJ1-2, with TRBD1 matching over 8 bases. Germline CDR1 KGHSH, CDR2 LQKENI. V lost 3 bases to trimming and J lost 4 bases; unmatched junction nucleotides: 7. The CDR3 is made up of 15 amino acids. The CDR3 DNA reads as TGTGCCAGCTCACCTCGGGACAGGAATTTCTATGGCTACACCTTC. Its translation: CASSPRDRNFYGYTF.

Only a few counts were recorded for this clone. The chain joins TRBV27 to TRBJ1-2, with 8 bases that match TRBD1. Germline V lookup: CDR1 MNHEY, CDR2 SMNVEV (reference sequence). CDR3 length equals 12 residues. Trimming took 6 bases from V and 8 from J; bases not matched to a gene: 5. CDR3 bases: TGTGCCAGCAGGGCGCAGGGGGCGGGCTACACCTTC. The encoded protein is CASRAQGAGYTF.

The chain is built from TRBV2 and TRBJ2-2; perhaps TRBD1 as D (5 bases). CDR1 and CDR2 (germline): SNHLY, FYNNEI. The CDR3 runs to 15 residues. Trimming removed 3 bases from V and 5 bases from J, with 13 bases in between. In DNA form, the CDR3 reads TGTGCCAGCAGTGATTTGGCAGGGAAGACCGGGGAGCTGTTTTTT. This gives the protein CASSDLAGKTGELFF.

The genes are TRBV7-9 and TRBJ2-5; TRBD2 agrees at 9 bases. Germline V gene data show CDR1 as SEHNR and CDR2 as FQNEAQ (reference sequence). V trimming: 5 bases; J trimming: 1 base; junction bases outside the gene matches: 11. The CDR3 is 17 residues long. Here the CDR3 DNA reads TGTGCCAGCAGCCCGAGAGGAAAGACTAGCGGCCAAGAGACCCAGTACTTC. Translation: CASSPRGKTSGQETQYF.

The V and J genes are TRBV9 and TRBJ1-6, with 7 bases matching TRBD1. Germline trimming cut 0 bases from V and 2 bases from J; bases unmatched to any gene: 8. This CDR3 contains 18 residues. Germline V gives CDR1 SGDLS, CDR2 YYNGEE. In DNA form, the CDR3 reads TGTGCCAGCAGCGTAGACGGGACAGCACTAACCTATAATTCACCCCTCCACTTT. Protein: CASSVDGTALTYNSPLHF.